Given below is one TCR beta chain in context. Its count unrecorded, this clonotype is medium-sized (0.01 to 0.1%) by frequency. This clone's antigen is unknown. The data were taken from a study of CXCR3-negative and CXCR3-positive naive CD8 T cells (dated by TCRdb to between 2018 and 2021). Turning to the overall study: Some 130 million TRB reads were obtained in total, roughly 1.5 +/- 0.3 million reads per library. Diversity and physicochemical repertoire analyses were performed on around 10 donors pooled from two independent experiments. For the TRBV-TRBJ cluster analysis, the naive subsets came from roughly 5 donors, while the memory cells came from 3 donors.

What the study reported, not specific to this receptor: Naive CXCR3-negative and CXCR3-positive cells from the same donor showed similar TRBV-TRBJ usage, whereas memory cells showed distinct patterns. Repertoire diversity was comparably high in both naive subsets but much lower in memory CD8+ T cells. Because surface CD5, which is linked to self-reactivity in mice, was comparable between the naive subsets, TCR interaction strength was also inferred from the physicochemical properties of TRB CDR3s. CXCR3 expression partially decreased after cryopreservation, so most assays used freshly isolated PBMCs.

For each CD8+ T cell subset, flow sorting was done in triplicate, and roughly 310,000 cells per subset went directly into RLT lysis buffer. Peripheral blood mononuclear cells were isolated from buffy coats by standard density gradient centrifugation. An RNeasy Mini Kit was used to extract total RNA from the sorted cells. As encoded in the germline V gene (reference sequence), CDR1 is GTSNPN while CDR2 is SVGIG. The CDR3 starts with the cysteine, ends with the phenylalanine, and has 14 residues. No DNA sequence was recorded. Sequencing took place on a NextSeq 550. The Human TCR Profiling Kit (MiLaboratory) was used to make UMI-labeled 5' RACE TRB cDNA libraries. The full amount of extracted RNA was used for cDNA synthesis, and the full amount of resulting cDNA was used for PCR amplification. Libraries were prepared in parallel with an identical number of PCR cycles. From the authors' description of their analysis: MIGEC and MiXCR extracted about 57,000 +/- 9,900 unique UMI-labeled TRB cDNA molecules per library, requiring at least two reads per UMI. An average of approximately 40,000 +/- 10,000 functional in-frame TRB CDR3 nucleotide clonotypes without stop codons was found per library. After each sample was downsampled to 5000 UMI-labeled TRB molecules, VDJtools was used to calculate diversity metrics such as normalized Shannon-Wiener and Chao1. VDJtools was used to calculate clonotype-size-weighted physicochemical properties of the central five CDR3 residues, namely interaction energy, strength, volume and Kidera factor 4. TCRdb reprocessed the reads into one record per CDR3 protein sequence, lacking DNA. What appears here as the V and J calls and clone size reflects TCRdb's work, not the paper's. The table kept for this sample lists about 56,000 distinct CDR3 sequences. The top ten clones comprise 20% to 25% of the sample.

The receptor comes from a human donor in good health. Some clones in this sample may be carry-over from other donors' samples. Source material: memory CD8+ T cells from blood. In the paper's terms, the cell subset or site label means: conventional CD8+ memory T cells (TMEM), sorted as controls. Recombination joined TRBV30 with TRBJ2-7; checking the TCRdb D call of TRBD2 is not possible without DNA. The CDR3 protein sequence reads: CAWSVLSGPYEQYF.